Given below is one TCR beta chain in context. It has no known antigen specificity. Per-base quality was not reported, and no clone a single base away is much larger than it. The data originate from a study of CD8+ T cells in alopecia areata (dated by TCRdb to the late 2010s). Broadly, across the study: The treated patients, all with moderate-to-severe alopecia areata, were enrolled in an open-label pilot trial of oral tofacitinib given at 5 to 10 mg twice daily. Tofacitinib was given for 6 to 18 months, followed by 6 months of follow-up off drug to assess delayed response and recurrence. For the treated patients, the SALT score, which quantifies what percentage of scalp surface area is affected, served as the measure of disease severity. In both human patients and the C3H/HeJ mouse model, the study applied high-throughput TCRbeta sequencing to look at T cell clonal expansion in alopecia areata. In humans, TCRbeta sequencing was performed on scalp tissue and on sorted CD4+ and CD8+ peripheral blood T cells from healthy controls and from patients with patchy or totalis/universalis alopecia areata. Patients on tofacitinib were biopsied at baseline and after 4 and 24 weeks of treatment, and several of the patients also had a later scalp biopsy. Scalp clonality was compared across normal scalp (n=4), patchy alopecia areata scalp (n=8), and alopecia totalis/universalis scalp (n=8). RNA came from the PAXgene miRNA kit for fixed scalp, the miRNeasy kit for PBMCs, and the RNeasy kit for mouse skin. Amplification of TCRbeta CDR3 regions was done by immunoSEQ multiplex PCR using 35 Vbeta forward primers and 13 Jbeta reverse primers. Summary of the overall study and its limitations: Shared TCR sequences between patients were less evident than in mice, which may be partly attributable to HLA diversity in the patient population. Because the treated cohort was small and had just a single nonresponder, larger studies are needed to establish links between baseline CD8+ expansion and response. Tofacitinib significantly decreased scalp clonality and the number of expanded CD8+ clones among the top 100 scalp clones. Scalp TCR repertoire analysis is complicated because resident alphabeta T cells in normal human skin are also sequenced, whereas mouse skin is dominated by gammadelta T cells. Lesional scalp, especially in alopecia totalis/universalis, showed higher clonality and more expanded CD8+ clones than normal scalp, suggesting antigenic drive. Many expanded lesional clones were found to persist in scalp and blood during tofacitinib treatment, and relapse after treatment cessation may be partly explained by this persistence.

The time point label corresponds to: less than five weeks on oral tofacitinib. Interpreted using the paper, the treatment or condition label stands for: oral pan-JAK inhibitor, 5-10 mg twice daily. Lesional scalp punch biopsies and peripheral blood were obtained from alopecia areata patients. PBMCs were separated by density centrifugation and stained for CD3, CD4 and CD8, after which CD4+ and CD8+ T cells were sorted on a FACSAria. Library preparation was by the immunoSEQ multiplex PCR assay. RNA was extracted from all samples and reverse transcribed into cDNA as template for TCR sequencing. First-strand cDNA was synthesized with SuperScript III using a 2:1 mix of oligo-dT and random hexamers. A synthetic immune receptor repertoire was used to measure amplification bias, and any remaining bias was corrected computationally. The authors processed their data as follows. After raw reads were preprocessed to remove errors, the CDR3 was defined following IMGT conventions as running from the conserved cysteine to phenylalanine. Clonality was computed by normalizing Shannon entropy by log2 of the number of productive unique TCRs and subtracting the result from 1. Whether each scalp clone was CD4 or CD8 was inferred by checking scalp TCRbeta sequences against the CD4 and CD8 repertoires from sorted blood. The clones in this table, taken by TCRdb from immuneACCESS, are in-frame only. Not every clone is retained; where verified, under half of the shortfall comes from an unresolved V gene, and the cause of the rest is unknown. That table is the source of V, J and clone size, and D and trimming were worked out from the DNA. This sample has roughly 140,000 clones in its table, and roughly four fifths of those were observed once. Of the sample, roughly 25% is held by the ten largest clones.

Trimming accounts for 4 bases at V and 5 bases at J, while the number of junction bases matched to no gene is 8. The germline V gene (reference sequence) provides CDR1 MNHNY and CDR2 SVGAGI. The cysteine opens and the phenylalanine closes a CDR3 of 16 amino acids. The DNA shown is the 48-base CDR3, in frame from base 1. This specimen was CD8+ T cells sorted from blood, taken at week 4, from a patient treated with tofacitinib. The chain is made from TRBV6-6 and TRBJ2-1; 10 bases in between match TRBD2. The source of this sequence is a human donor with alopecia areata. The CDR3 sequence is CASSSGLADTHNEQFF. The DNA sequence is given as TGTGCCAGCAGTTCCGGACTAGCGGATACTCACAATGAGCAGTTCTTC.